This TCR beta chain was sequenced in a study of cytomegalovirus exposure and HLA in healthy donors (dated by TCRdb to between 2016 and 2019). Broadly, across the study: An earlier analysis of more than 550 of the donors reported approximately 300 Gb of sequence data and 117 million unique TCR beta sequences obtained from some 200 million T cells. Of the approximately 370 genotyped donors, 81% were placed in the genetic ancestry cluster associated with self-reported Caucasian donors. Four to six DR-DQ haplotypes were handled as single units for association and clustering, since linkage in the cohort was strong. The T cell repertoires of around 670 subjects were profiled by immunosequencing and related to cytomegalovirus serostatus. The number of typed donors differed by locus: about 620-630 for A, B, C, DRB1 and DQB1; about 520 for DQA1; about 600 for DPA1; and 450 to 480 for DPB1. A later analysis re-examined previously published TCR beta repertoires from roughly 650 donors and added high-resolution HLA genotyping to investigate patterns of TCR occurrence. In the later analysis, no new phenotypic data were used to find candidate immune exposures; instead, reliance was placed on TCR beta sequences and their occurrence across donors. Donor age, sex, ethnicity and CMV serostatus were compiled alongside the repertoire data. High-throughput TCR immunosequencing, statistical association of individual TCRs with disease status, and machine learning were combined to predict cytomegalovirus infection status. On average, roughly 240,000 unique TCR beta nucleotide sequences were sequenced per donor among several hundred genotyped donors of the cohort, with 15% to 20% of those sequences being non-productive. A separate validation cohort of roughly 130 different subjects was used in addition to the approximately 640-subject first cohort. The study was designed to test whether signatures of past pathogen exposure could be identified by cataloging public T cell receptors. A later genetic analysis used genome-wide SNP genotypes for about 65% of the 666 donors, treating that subset as a discovery cohort. Every discovery cohort repertoire had been produced on one sequencing platform. An earlier analysis of a few hundred of the donors applied high-throughput TCR beta sequencing to assess whether each TCR beta V gene segment acted as functional or pseudogenic. Roughly 300 gigabases of sequencing data and around 88 million unique TCR sequences made up an early release that covered some 640 HLA-typed donors. HLA typing included class I and class II loci at four-digit resolution.

For this clone: The antigen it recognizes is unknown. Qualities for individual bases were not recorded, and no much larger clone is one base off.

Trimming takes 0 bases from V and 4 bases from J, and the germline ends sit 16 bases apart. CDR1 MGHRA and CDR2 YSYEKL were looked up in the germline V gene. Taken from cysteine to phenylalanine, the CDR3 has 17 residues. The only DNA kept is the CDR3, 51 bases in frame from the first base. The research as a whole found: Correlated functional status among segregating V segments might be attributable to linkage disequilibrium, but an unknown experimental factor could not be ruled out. Cytomegalovirus status was reported to be diagnosed by the classifier with high specificity and sensitivity in both the original and validation cohorts. When HLA alleles, especially DR and DQ, strongly co-occurred, attributing TCR associations to individual alleles was difficult. In an earlier analysis of roughly 560 of the donors, most TCR beta V segments were observed in productive rearrangements about 90% or about 30% of the time, broadly matching IMGT annotations. The presence/absence analyses assumed that sequencing depth was roughly uniform across donors, and that assumption may not be true. It was suggested by the authors that the approach could potentially be generalized to other disease states and immunological phenotypes. According to a later analysis, parvovirus B19, influenza, CMV and Epstein-Barr virus appeared linked to several top co-occurrence clusters. A few of the identified cytomegalovirus-associated TCR beta chains were confirmed in vitro to be specific for cytomegalovirus antigens. Because some donors lacked HLA typing at each locus, the association tests relied only on the typed subset. At a false discovery rate of 0.05, a later analysis linked around 17,000 TCR beta sequences to specific HLA alleles. Because counts were too low, 15 to 20 rarely observed V segments, including chromosome 9 orphons, were excluded from the earlier analysis of under 650 of the donors. According to a later analysis, TCR association rates differed among HLA loci, with DRB1 alleles showing the most associated TCRs and HLA-C alleles showing the fewest. According to a later analysis, most CMV-associated TCR beta chains appeared to be HLA-restricted, and the HLA associations seemed to be driven largely by CMV exposure. For the cohort, immune exposure information was limited to CMV serostatus. The cohort was sequenced for TCR beta chains only, and without alpha or paired-chain data the features that could be detected were limited. Compared with equally common non-associated chains, HLA-associated TCR beta chains in a later analysis were more clonally expanded and had lower generation probabilities. A further reported finding was that TCR beta sequences accurately predicted the HLA-A and HLA-B alleles for most subjects in the first cohort. The study listed 164 TCR beta chains as associated with cytomegalovirus. The 87-base-pair reads could not distinguish some IMGT-functional V segments, including TRBV6-2 and TRBV6-3, so those segments were excluded. The sequencing pipeline was judged likely to have produced a cluster of highly shared sequence variants as a technical artifact. While some public TCRs were present in many individuals, most TCR sequences turned up only very rarely across donors. An association between a missense DCLRE1C variant and V-gene and J-gene trimming of TCR beta chains was found in a later genetic analysis and replicated in an independent cohort. Compared with the roughly 700-donor mean, donors in an Asian-associated ancestry cluster had fewer N-insertions in productive TCRs, according to a later genetic analysis.

The library was obtained by the immunoSEQ multiplex PCR assay. A mixture of 60 forward primers for TCR Vbeta segments and 13 reverse primers for TCR Jbeta segments was used in the multiplex PCR. The CDR3 region of rearranged TCR beta genes was amplified from genomic DNA with a multiplex PCR assay. The Illumina HiSeq System was used to sequence the amplified TCR beta libraries as 87-base-pair reads. In the original analysis: In a later analysis, some 80 million unique TCR beta chains were counted across the 500 to 850 repertoires, and roughly 11 million of these chains were shared by at least two donors. Raw reads were error-corrected and collapsed into unique sequences by a nearest-neighbor algorithm in which closely related sequences were merged to remove PCR and sequencing errors. V, D and J gene segments were assigned by aligning CDR3 sequences to IMGT reference sequences. For a sequence to be retained, at least a six-nucleotide match to both a V gene segment and a J gene segment was required. A rearrangement was called productive if the CDR3 had no stop codons and remained in frame with V and J, and every other rearrangement was called non-productive. CDR3 was defined according to IMGT convention as the region running from the second conserved V-encoded cysteine to the conserved J-encoded phenylalanine. The earlier analysis of 500 to 650 of the donors excluded any sequence lacking an unambiguous match to a single V gene segment. In an earlier analysis of approximately 590 of the donors, a V segment was called functional when productive rearrangements were above 56.7%, and segregating when the standard deviation between donors exceeded 5%. A statistical classification framework was developed to diagnose cytomegalovirus status using the catalog of TCR beta chain sequences. V and J gene assignment, in a later analysis, came from comparing TCR nucleotide sequences with IMGT/GENE-DB human TR gene sequences. In a later analysis, CDR3 sequences and most-parsimonious VDJ recombination scenarios were assigned using the TCRdist pipeline. In a later analysis, each TCR beta chain was defined by its CDR3 amino acid sequence together with its V-gene family, and reads lacking a unique V-gene family were excluded. A later analysis removed 592 highly shared, low-generation-probability nucleotide sequences to deal with suspected cross-contamination and a sequencing artifact. In a later analysis, a clonal expansion index for each public chain was calculated from normalized within-repertoire ranks of inferred template counts. In a later analysis, generation probabilities were computed using a VDJ recombination model fitted to out-of-frame rearrangements, and the results were checked against IGoR. A later analysis scored TCR-TCR, TCR-HLA and TCR-CMV co-occurrence with hypergeometric tests, applying a repertoire-size bias correction to TCR pairs. To estimate false discovery rates, a later analysis permuted the HLA or CMV assignments 20 times. In a later analysis, co-occurring TCRs were grouped using DBSCAN, and TCRdist sequence similarity was added for clustering within HLA-allele-positive subsets. Co-occurrence clustering excluded repertoires with fewer than 30,000 or more than 120,000 public chains, plus five with anomalous nucleotide sharing. The table comes from immuneACCESS by way of TCRdb, which keeps in-frame sequences with V and J called. Part of the clones is missing from these tables; in studies checked, under half for an unresolved V gene and the rest for unknown reasons. V and J calls plus clone size are reproduced from that table; the DNA served to infer D and trimming. This sample gives 150,000 to 200,000 clones in total; about 64% of them show up just once. Over 1.2% of the sample lies in the top ten.

The cohort was made up of several hundred healthy bone marrow donors. Cohort members were all nominally healthy when sampled, although unrecorded immune exposures were likely present. The donor tested CMV seronegative and was one of the 352 seronegative cohort members. Every donor gave a peripheral blood sample, and the peripheral blood mononuclear cells from that sample were used for TCR beta sequencing. The Qiagen DNeasy Blood Extraction Kit was used to extract genomic DNA from the blood cell samples. The sequence is built from TRBV4-1 and TRBJ2-1, and perhaps TRBD1 as D gene, on 7 matching bases. Input material: PBMCs. The source is a man in his forties or fifties in good health and CMV-seronegative. The CDR3 region reads CASSQDPSRGDYNEQFF. The DNA sequence is given as TGCGCCAGCAGCCAAGATCCCTCCAGGGGGGATTACAATGAGCAGTTCTTC.